These T cell receptor beta chains were read from a single sample in a study of cytomegalovirus exposure and HLA in healthy donors. Libraries were prepared by immunoSEQ multiplex PCR; TCRdb keeps only in-frame clonotypes and omits some of them. The sample carries fewer than 150,000 clones, roughly 76% recorded once. The sample taken for sequencing was PBMCs. These receptors were obtained from a man younger than 35 in good health and CMV-seronegative. Both conserved end residues are part of each CDR3.

V	length	J	CDR3
TRBV19	17	TRBJ2-3	CASKKHLAGGSTDTQYF
TRBV7-9	15	TRBJ2-1	CASSLVGSSYNEQFF
TRBV20-1	10	TRBJ2-3	CSAGGDTQYF
TRBV19	14	TRBJ1-4	CASKSAPGREKLFF
TRBV7-3	14	TRBJ2-1	CASSLEGRGGEQFF
TRBV11-2	17	TRBJ1-6	CASSFYEGVAENSPLHF
TRBV4-2	16	TRBJ2-1	CASSQDPSGGANEQFF
TRBV6-5	15	TRBJ2-7	CASSHLAGGPGEQYF
TRBV6-1	16	TRBJ2-2	CASSAGTSLNTGELFF
TRBV14	16	TRBJ1-3	CASSQTAGGKGNTIYF
TRBV10-3	16	TRBJ2-3	CAIKERLRPGTDTQYF
TRBV18	17	TRBJ2-1	CASSLFSRRSSYNEQFF
TRBV11-3	13	TRBJ1-1	CASSFSTNTEAFF
TRBV28	16	TRBJ1-5	CASSLYLRDRWQPQHF
TRBV19	16	TRBJ2-2	CASSRTSGANTGELFF
TRBV5-1	13	NA	CASRDSSGNTIYF
TRBV2	13	TRBJ1-5	CASRRQGNQPQHF
TRBV11-3	16	TRBJ2-7	CASSPWSYGGSYEQYF
TRBV10-1	13	TRBJ1-2	CASSDDRNYGYTF
TRBV14	14	TRBJ1-2	CASSQPDGYYGYTF
TRBV19	16	TRBJ1-5	CASSAFGGDSNQPQHF
TRBV15	19	NA	CATSRDIAGERASSYEQYF
TRBV27	15	TRBJ2-6	CASSTQGSGANVLTF
TRBV5-1	14	TRBJ2-7	CASSFVEGESEQYF
TRBV2	15	TRBJ2-1	CASSWASGGLNEQFF
TRBV7-3	18	TRBJ2-7	CASSSSRQNRAPYYEQYF
TRBV29-1	15	TRBJ2-7	CSVVGLTAETGEQYF
TRBV29-1	12	TRBJ1-2	CSAAGDNYGYTF
TRBV23-1	15	TRBJ1-2	CASGKHGRRGHGYTF
TRBV9	15	TRBJ2-2	CASSVAGAGTGELFF
TRBV7-2	15	TRBJ2-5	CASSWWEGWRETQYF
TRBV30	13	TRBJ1-1	CAWSPDERTEAFF
TRBV27	17	TRBJ2-1	CASSLSIRGSSYNEQFF